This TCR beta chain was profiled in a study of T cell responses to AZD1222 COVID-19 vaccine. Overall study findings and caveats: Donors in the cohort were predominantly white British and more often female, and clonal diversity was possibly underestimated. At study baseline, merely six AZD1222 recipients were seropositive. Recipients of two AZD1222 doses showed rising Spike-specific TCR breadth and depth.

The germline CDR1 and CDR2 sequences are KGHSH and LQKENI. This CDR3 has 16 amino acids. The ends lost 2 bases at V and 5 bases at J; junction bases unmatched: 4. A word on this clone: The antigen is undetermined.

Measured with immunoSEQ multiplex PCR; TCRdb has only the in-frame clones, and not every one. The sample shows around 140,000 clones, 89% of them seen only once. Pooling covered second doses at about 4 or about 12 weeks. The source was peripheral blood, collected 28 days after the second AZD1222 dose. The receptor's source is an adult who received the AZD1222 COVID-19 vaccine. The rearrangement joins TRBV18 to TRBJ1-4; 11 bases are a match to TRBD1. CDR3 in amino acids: CASSPGQGASNEKLFF. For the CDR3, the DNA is TGTGCCAGCTCACCAGGACAGGGGGCCTCCAATGAAAAACTGTTTTTT.